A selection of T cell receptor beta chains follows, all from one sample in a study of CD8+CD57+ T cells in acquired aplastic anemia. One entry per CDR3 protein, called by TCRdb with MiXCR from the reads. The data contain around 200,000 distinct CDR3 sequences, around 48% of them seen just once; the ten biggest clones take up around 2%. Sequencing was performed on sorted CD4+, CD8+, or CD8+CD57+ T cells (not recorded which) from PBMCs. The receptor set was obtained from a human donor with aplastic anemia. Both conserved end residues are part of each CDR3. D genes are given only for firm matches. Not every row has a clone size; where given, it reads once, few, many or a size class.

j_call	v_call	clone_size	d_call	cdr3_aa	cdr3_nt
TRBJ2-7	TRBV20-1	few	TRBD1	CSARGPTGNYEQYF	TGCAGTGCTAGAGGCCCGACAGGGAACTACGAGCAGTACTTC
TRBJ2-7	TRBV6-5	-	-	CASYRNEQYF	TGTGCCAGCTACCGGAACGAGCAGTACTTC
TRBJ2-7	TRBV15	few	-	CATSRDIPYEQYF	TGTGCCACCAGCAGAGACATCCCCTACGAGCAGTACTTC
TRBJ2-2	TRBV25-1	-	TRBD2	CASSELAGDTGELFF	TGTGCCAGCAGTGAACTAGCGGGGGACACCGGGGAGCTGTTTTTT
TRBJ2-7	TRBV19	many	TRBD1	CASSILGQSYEQYF	TGTGCCAGTAGTATCTTGGGACAGTCCTACGAGCAGTACTTC
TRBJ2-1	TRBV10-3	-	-	CAVSRQGAVEQFF	TGTGCCGTCTCCCGCCAGGGCGCCGTTGAGCAGTTCTTC
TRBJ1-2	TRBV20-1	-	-	CSASRGDGYGYTF	TGCAGTGCTAGTCGGGGGGATGGCTATGGCTACACCTTC
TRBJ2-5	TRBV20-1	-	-	CSARTPGSETQYF	TGCAGTGCGAGGACACCGGGGAGTGAGACCCAGTACTTC
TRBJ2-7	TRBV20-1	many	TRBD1	CSAKGTGYHEQYF	TGCAGTGCTAAGGGGACAGGGTACCACGAGCAGTACTTC
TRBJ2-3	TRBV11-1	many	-	CASSLLGASTDTQYF	TGTGCCAGCAGCCTACTAGGGGCTAGCACAGATACGCAGTATTTT
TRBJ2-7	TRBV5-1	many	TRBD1	CASSLGQGVVNEQYF	TGCGCCAGCAGCTTGGGACAGGGGGTGGTCAACGAGCAGTACTTC
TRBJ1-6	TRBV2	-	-	CASSGLGNSPLHF	TGTGCCAGCAGTGGTTTAGGGAATTCACCCCTCCACTTT
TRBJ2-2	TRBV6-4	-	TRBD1	CASRPNDRAVTGELFF	TGTGCCAGCAGACCGAACGACAGGGCGGTTACCGGGGAGCTGTTTTTT
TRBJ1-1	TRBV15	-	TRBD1	CATSRALGQGANTEAFF	TGTGCCACCAGCAGAGCGCTGGGACAGGGGGCGAACACTGAAGCTTTCTTT
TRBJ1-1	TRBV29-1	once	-	CSVSAGPEASF	TGCAGCGTTAGTGCAGGACCTGAAGCTTCCTTT
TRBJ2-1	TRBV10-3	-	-	CATLYTRGQYNEQFF	TGTGCCACTCTTTACACGAGGGGCCAGTACAATGAGCAGTTCTTC
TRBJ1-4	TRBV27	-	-	CASSPSAGEAGEKLFF	TGTGCCAGCAGTCCCTCTGCAGGGGAAGCGGGTGAAAAACTGTTTTTT
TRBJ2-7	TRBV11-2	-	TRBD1	CASSPRTGAYEQYF	TGTGCCAGCAGCCCCCGGACAGGGGCTTACGAGCAGTACTTC
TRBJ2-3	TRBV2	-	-	CAILRAGTPDTQYF	TGTGCCATCCTAAGGGCGGGGACTCCAGATACGCAGTATTTT
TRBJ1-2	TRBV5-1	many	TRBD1	CASSSNRDSEHGYTF	TGCGCCAGCAGCTCGAACCGGGACAGCGAGCATGGCTACACCTTC
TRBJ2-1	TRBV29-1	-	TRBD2	CSVGTSGDNEQFF	TGCAGCGTTGGGACTAGCGGAGACAATGAGCAGTTCTTC
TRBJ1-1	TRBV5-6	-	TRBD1	CASSLSRGIAEAFF	TGTGCCAGCAGCTTGTCCAGGGGGATCGCTGAAGCTTTCTTT
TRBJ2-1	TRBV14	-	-	CASSPSWKKVQYNEQFF	TGTGCCAGCAGCCCGTCCTGGAAGAAAGTACAGTACAATGAGCAGTTCTTC
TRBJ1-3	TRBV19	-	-	CASSPQGGYGNTIYF	TGTGCCAGTAGTCCCCAGGGAGGATATGGAAACACCATATATTTT
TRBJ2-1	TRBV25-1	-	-	CASSFAGGTQKKFF	-
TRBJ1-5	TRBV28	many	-	CASSLGGSNQPQHF	TGCGCCAGCAGCTTGGGAGGGAGCAATCAGCCCCAGCATTTT
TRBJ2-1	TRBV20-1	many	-	CSATTLDSYNEQFF	TGCAGTGCTACCACATTGGACAGCTACAATGAGCAGTTCTTC
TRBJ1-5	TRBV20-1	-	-	CSARGTQNWQPQHF	TGCAGTGCTAGAGGGACCCAAAATTGGCAGCCCCAGCATTTT
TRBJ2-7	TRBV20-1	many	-	CSARPGGGPYEQYF	TGCAGTGCTAGGCCTGGAGGGGGACCTTACGAGCAGTACTTC
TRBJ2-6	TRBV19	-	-	CASSISKSGANVLTF	TGTGCCAGTAGTATAAGTAAGTCTGGGGCCAACGTCCTGACTTTC
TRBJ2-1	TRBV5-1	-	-	CASSLANSVDEQFF	TGCGCCAGCAGCTTGGCCAACTCCGTCGATGAGCAGTTCTTC
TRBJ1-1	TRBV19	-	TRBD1	CASSTRTGGGTEAFF	TGTGCCAGTAGTACACGGACAGGGGGTGGCACTGAAGCTTTCTTT
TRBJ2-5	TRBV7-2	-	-	CASSPGFRETQYF	TGTGCCAGCAGCCCGGGATTCCGGGAGACCCAGTACTTC
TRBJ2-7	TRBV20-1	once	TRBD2	CSAYSGGAHEQYF	TGCAGTGCTTATAGCGGGGGGGCACACGAGCAGTACTTC
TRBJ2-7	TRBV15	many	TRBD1	CATTVFGTGNEQYF	TGTGCCACCACCGTCTTCGGGACAGGGAACGAGCAGTACTTC
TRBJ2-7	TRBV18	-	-	CASSPVEGSRGEQYF	TGTGCCAGCTCACCAGTTGAGGGCAGTCGTGGCGAGCAGTACTTC
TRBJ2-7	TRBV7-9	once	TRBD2	CASSHTGLGTYEQYF	TGTGCCAGCAGCCATACGGGACTAGGAACCTACGAGCAGTACTTC
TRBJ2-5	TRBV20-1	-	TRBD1	CSARQGAGETQYF	TGCAGTGCTAGACAGGGGGCGGGGGAGACCCAGTACTTC
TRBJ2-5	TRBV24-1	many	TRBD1	CATSDFPGGGKFGTQYF	TGTGCCACCAGTGATTTCCCAGGGGGCGGGAAGTTCGGGACCCAGTACTTC
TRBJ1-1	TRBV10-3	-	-	CAISDEVAAYEAFF	TGTGCCATCAGTGACGAGGTAGCGGCTTACGAAGCTTTCTTT
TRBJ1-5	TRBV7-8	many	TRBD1	CASSLDRGDQPQHF	TGTGCCAGCAGCTTAGACAGGGGCGATCAGCCCCAGCATTTT